This T cell receptor (beta chain) derives from a study of metastatic and nonmetastatic thyroid tumors. For the study at large: Comparison of repertoires was carried out across blood and tumor or nodule tissue from malignant and benign thyroid patients.

To note about this clone: Its antigen is currently unknown.

Trimming removed 1 base from V and 8 bases from J; junction bases left unmatched: 3. Germline loops: CDR1 MNHNY, CDR2 SVGAGI (reference sequence). CDR3 size: 13 residues. All patients were untreated before thyroid surgery. Study-level points and caveats: Malignant thyroid tumors reportedly exceeded benign nodules significantly in TCR beta diversity, with the difference appearing in blood and tumor.

In the original analysis: Built for papillary thyroid cancer, a distant-metastasis classifier drew on CDR3 differences across clinicopathological groups. Using MiXCR, TCRdb re-called clones from the PCR reads. The V and J calls, along with clone size, are taken from TCRdb and not from the paper's own processing. The data hold over 15,000 clones, with roughly 23% observed a single time. The gene calls are TRBV6-6 and TRBJ1-2; the match to TRBD1 covers 8 bases. Sequencing was done on a sample of tumor tissue. This clonotype was obtained from a female donor with papillary thyroid cancer or a benign thyroid nodule (not recorded which). Some clones in this sample may be carry-over from other donors' samples. The CDR3: CASSYLDRDGYTF. In DNA, the CDR3 is TGTGCCAGCAGTTACTTGGACAGGGACGGCTACACCTTC.